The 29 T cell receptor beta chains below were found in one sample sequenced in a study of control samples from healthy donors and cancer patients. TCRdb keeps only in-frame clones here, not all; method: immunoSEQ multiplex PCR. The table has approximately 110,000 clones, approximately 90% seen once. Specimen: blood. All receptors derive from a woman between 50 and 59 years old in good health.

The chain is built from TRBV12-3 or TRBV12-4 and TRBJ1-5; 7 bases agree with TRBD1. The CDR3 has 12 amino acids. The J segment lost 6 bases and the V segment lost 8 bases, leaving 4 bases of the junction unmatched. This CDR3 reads CASRDSFQPQHF. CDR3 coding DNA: TGTGCCAGCCGGGACAGTTTTCAGCCCCAGCATTTT.

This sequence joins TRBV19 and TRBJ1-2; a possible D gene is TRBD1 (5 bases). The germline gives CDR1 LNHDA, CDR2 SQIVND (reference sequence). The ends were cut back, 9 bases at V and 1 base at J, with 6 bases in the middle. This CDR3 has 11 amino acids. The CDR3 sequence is CASRVNYGYTF. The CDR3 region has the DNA TGTGCCAGCAGGGTTAACTATGGCTACACCTTC.

For the CDR3, the DNA is TGTGCCAGCAGCTTGCGAACCCAAGGGAAGGTCACTGAAGCTTTCTTT. This codes for CASSLRTQGKVTEAFF. The rearrangement joins TRBV5-8 to TRBJ1-1; D is unresolved. Trimming removed 1 base at V and 4 bases at J, with 17 bases between. The CDR3 length is 16 residues. CDR1 and CDR2 (germline): SGHTS, YDEGEE.

Here the CDR3 reads CASSAGQETQYF. DNA of the CDR3: TGTGCCAGCAGTGCAGGGCAAGAGACCCAGTACTTC. The genes are TRBV2 and TRBJ2-5; D possibly corresponds to TRBD1 (5 bases). The CDR3 is made up of 12 amino acids. V lost 4 bases to trimming and J lost 2 bases, with 5 bases between them. Looked up from germline, CDR1 is SNHLY and CDR2 is FYNNEI.

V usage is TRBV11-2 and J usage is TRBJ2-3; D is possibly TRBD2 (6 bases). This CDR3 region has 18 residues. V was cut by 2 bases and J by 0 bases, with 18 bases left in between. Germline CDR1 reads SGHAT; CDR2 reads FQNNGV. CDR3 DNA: TGTGCCAGCAGCTTATACGGCGCGGGGCCATTTAGCACAGATACGCAGTATTTT. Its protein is CASSLYGAGPFSTDTQYF. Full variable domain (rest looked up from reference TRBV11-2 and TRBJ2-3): EAGVAQSPRYKIIEKRQSVAFWCNPISGHATLYWYQQILGQGPKLLIQFQNNGVVDDSQLPKDRFSAERLKGVDSTLKIQPAKLEDSAVYLCASSLYGAGPFSTDTQYFGPGTRLTVL.

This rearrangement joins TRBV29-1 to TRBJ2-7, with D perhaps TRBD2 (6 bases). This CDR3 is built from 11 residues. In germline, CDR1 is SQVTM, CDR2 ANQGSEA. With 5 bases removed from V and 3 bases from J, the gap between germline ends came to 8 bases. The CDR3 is CSVYGGYEQYF. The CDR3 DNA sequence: TGCAGCGTTTACGGGGGCTACGAGCAGTACTTC.

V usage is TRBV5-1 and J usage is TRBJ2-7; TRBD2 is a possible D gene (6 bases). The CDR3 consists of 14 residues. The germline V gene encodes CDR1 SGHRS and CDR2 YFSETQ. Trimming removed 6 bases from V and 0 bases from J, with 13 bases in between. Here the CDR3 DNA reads TGCGCCAGCACGGAGGGGCCAATCTCCTACGAGCAGTACTTC. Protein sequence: CASTEGPISYEQYF.

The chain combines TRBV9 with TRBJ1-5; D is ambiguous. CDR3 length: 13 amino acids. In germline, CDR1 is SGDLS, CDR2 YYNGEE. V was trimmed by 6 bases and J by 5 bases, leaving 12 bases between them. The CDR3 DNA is TGTGCCAGCAAAAGGGCTGGGGATCAGCCCCAGCATTTT. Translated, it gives CASKRAGDQPQHF.

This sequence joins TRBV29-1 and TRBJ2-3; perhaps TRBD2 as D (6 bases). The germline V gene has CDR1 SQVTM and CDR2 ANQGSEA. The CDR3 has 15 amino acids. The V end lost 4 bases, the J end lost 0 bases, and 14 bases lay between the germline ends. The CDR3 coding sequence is TGCAGCGTTGCCGGGACTCCCGACAGCACAGATACGCAGTATTTT. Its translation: CSVAGTPDSTDTQYF.

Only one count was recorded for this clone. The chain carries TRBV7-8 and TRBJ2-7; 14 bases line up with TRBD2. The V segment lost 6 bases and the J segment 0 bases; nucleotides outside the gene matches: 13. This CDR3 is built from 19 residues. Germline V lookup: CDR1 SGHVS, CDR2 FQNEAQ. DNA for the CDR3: TGTGCCAGCAGTTACCCCGGACTAGCGGGGGGACGGAGCTCCTACGAGCAGTACTTC. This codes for CASSYPGLAGGRSSYEQYF. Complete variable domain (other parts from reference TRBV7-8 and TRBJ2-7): GAGVSQSPRYKVAKRGQDVALRCDPISGHVSLFWYQQALGQGPEFLTYFQNEAQLDKSGLPSDRFFAERPEGSVSTLKIQRTQQEDSAVYLCASSYPGLAGGRSSYEQYFGPGTRLTVT.

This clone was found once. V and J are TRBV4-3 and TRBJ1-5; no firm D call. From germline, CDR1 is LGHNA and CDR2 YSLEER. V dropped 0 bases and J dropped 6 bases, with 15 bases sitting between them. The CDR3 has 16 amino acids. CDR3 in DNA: TGCGCCAGCAGCCAAGATCGTGGTGGTTATCTTCAGCCCCAGCATTTT. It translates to CASSQDRGGYLQPQHF.

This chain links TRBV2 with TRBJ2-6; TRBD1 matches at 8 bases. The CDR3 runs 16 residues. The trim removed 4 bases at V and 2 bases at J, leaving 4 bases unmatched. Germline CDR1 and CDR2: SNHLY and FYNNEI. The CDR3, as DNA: TGTGCCAGCAGTGCGAACAGGGGGGCTGGGGCCAACGTCCTGACTTTC. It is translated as CASSANRGAGANVLTF.

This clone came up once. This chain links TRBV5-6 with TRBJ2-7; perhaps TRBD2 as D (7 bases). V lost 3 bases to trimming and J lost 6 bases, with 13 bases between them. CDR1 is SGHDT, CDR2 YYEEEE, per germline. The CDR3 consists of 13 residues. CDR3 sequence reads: CASSSPRGGEQYF. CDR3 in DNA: TGTGCCAGCAGCTCCCCGAGGGGGGGCGAGCAGTACTTC. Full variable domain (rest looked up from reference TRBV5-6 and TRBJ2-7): DAGVTQSPTHLIKTRGQQVTLRCSPKSGHDTVSWYQQALGQGPQFIFQYYEEEERQRGNFPDRFSGHQFPNYSSELNVNALLLGDSALYLCASSSPRGGEQYFGPGTRLTVT.

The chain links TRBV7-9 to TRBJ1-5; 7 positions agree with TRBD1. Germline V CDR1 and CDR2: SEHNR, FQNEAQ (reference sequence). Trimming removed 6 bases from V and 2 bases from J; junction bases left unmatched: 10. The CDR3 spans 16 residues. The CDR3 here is CASSGTGVRGNQPQHF. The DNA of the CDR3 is TGTGCCAGCAGTGGTACAGGGGTGAGAGGCAATCAGCCCCAGCATTTT.

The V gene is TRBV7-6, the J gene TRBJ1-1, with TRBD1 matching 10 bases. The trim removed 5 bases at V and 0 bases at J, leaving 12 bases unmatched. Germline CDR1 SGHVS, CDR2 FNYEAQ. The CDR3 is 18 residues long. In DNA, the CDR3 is TGTGCCAGCAGCCCGTCCCGGGGGACAGGGGAGATGAACACTGAAGCTTTCTTT. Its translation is CASSPSRGTGEMNTEAFF.

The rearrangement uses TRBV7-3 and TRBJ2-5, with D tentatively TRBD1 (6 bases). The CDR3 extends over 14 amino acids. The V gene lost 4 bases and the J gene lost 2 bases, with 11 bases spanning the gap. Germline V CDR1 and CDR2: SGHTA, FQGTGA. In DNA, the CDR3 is TGTGCCAGCAGCTCGGGCGGACAGCAAGAGACCCAGTACTTC. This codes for CASSSGGQQETQYF. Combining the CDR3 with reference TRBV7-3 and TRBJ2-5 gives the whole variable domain GAGVSQTPSNKVTEKGKYVELRCDPISGHTALYWYRQSLGQGPEFLIYFQGTGAADDSGLPNDRFFAVRPEGSVSTLKIQRTERGDSAVYLCASSSGGQQETQYFGPGTRLLVL.

This chain's CDR3 is CASSGDNNEQFF. The CDR3 DNA sequence: TGTGCCAGCAGTGGGGACAACAATGAGCAGTTCTTC. The chain uses TRBV2 and TRBJ2-1, with D possibly matching TRBD1 (6 bases). The CDR3 totals 12 residues. Trimming pared 4 bases from V and 5 bases from J, leaving 6 bases between. CDR1 and CDR2 from the germline V gene are SNHLY and FYNNEI.

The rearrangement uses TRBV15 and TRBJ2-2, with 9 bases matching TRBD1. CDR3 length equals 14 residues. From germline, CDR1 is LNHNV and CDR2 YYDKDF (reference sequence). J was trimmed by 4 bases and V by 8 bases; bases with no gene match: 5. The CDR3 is CATRDRVSTGELFF. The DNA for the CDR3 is TGTGCCACCCGGGACAGGGTCTCCACCGGGGAGCTGTTTTTT. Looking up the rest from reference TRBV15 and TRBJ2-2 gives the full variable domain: DAMVIQNPRYQVTQFGKPVTLSCSQTLNHNVMYWYQQKSSQAPKLLFHYYDKDFNNEADTPDNFQSRRPNTSFCFLDIRSPGLGDTAMYLCATRDRVSTGELFFGEGSRLTVL.

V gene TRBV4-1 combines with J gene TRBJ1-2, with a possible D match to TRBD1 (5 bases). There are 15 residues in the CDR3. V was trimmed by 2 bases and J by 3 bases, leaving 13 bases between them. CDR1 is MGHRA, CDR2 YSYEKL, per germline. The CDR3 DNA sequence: TGCGCCAGCAGCCAATTAACAGGACCCTACTATGGCTACACCTTC. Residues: CASSQLTGPYYGYTF.

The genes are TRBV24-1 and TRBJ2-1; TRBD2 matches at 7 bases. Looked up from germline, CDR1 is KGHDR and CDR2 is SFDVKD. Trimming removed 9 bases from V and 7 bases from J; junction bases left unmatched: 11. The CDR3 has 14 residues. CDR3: CATAGDGVKNEQFF. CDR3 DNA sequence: TGTGCCACCGCGGGGGATGGGGTTAAGAATGAGCAGTTCTTC.

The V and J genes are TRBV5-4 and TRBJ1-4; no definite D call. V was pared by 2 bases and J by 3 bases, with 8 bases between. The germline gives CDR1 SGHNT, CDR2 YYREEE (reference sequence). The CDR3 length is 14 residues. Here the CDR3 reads CASSFNRANEKLFF. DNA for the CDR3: TGTGCCAGCAGCTTTAATCGGGCTAATGAAAAACTGTTTTTT.

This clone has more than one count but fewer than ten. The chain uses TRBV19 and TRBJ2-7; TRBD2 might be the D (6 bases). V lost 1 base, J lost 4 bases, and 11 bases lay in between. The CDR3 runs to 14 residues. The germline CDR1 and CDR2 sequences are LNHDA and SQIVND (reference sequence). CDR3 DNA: TGTGCCAGTAGTATAGTGGTGGCGGGATACGAGCAGTACTTC. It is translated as CASSIVVAGYEQYF.

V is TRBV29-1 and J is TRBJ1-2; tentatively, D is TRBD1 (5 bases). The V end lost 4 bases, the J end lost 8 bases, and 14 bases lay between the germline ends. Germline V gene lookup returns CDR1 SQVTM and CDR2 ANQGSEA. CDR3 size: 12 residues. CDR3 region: CSVGGDFEGYTF. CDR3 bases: TGCAGCGTTGGAGGGGACTTCGAGGGCTACACCTTC.

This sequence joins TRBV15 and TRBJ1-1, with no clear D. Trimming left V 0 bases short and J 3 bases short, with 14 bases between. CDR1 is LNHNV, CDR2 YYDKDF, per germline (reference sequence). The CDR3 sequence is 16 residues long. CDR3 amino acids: CATSRDLEGRDTEAFF. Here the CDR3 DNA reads TGTGCCACCAGCAGAGATCTGGAGGGAAGGGACACTGAAGCTTTCTTT.

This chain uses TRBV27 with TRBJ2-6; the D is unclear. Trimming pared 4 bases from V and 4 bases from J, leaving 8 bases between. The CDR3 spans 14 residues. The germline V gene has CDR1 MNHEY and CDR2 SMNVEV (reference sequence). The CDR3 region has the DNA TGTGCCAGCAGTTATTCTCTCGGGGCCAACGTCCTGACTTTC. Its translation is CASSYSLGANVLTF.

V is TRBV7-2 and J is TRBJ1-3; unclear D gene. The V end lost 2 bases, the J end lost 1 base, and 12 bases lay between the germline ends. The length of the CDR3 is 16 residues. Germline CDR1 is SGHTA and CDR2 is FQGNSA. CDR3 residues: CASSLLRVSSGNTIYF. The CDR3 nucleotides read TGTGCCAGCAGCTTACTTAGGGTATCGTCTGGAAACACCATATATTTT.

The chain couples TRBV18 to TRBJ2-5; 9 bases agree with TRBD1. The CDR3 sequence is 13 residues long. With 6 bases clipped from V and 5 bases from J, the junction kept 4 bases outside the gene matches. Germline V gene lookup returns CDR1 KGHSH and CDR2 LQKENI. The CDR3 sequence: CASSRGTGETQYF. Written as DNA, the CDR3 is TGTGCCAGCTCCCGGGGGACAGGGGAGACCCAGTACTTC.

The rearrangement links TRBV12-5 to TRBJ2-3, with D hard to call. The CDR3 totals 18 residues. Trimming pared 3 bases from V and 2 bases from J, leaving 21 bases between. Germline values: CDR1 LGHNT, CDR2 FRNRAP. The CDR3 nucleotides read TGTGCTAGTGGTTTCCAAAAGAAAAGTTTTACTACCACAGATACGCAGTATTTT. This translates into CASGFQKKSFTTTDTQYF.

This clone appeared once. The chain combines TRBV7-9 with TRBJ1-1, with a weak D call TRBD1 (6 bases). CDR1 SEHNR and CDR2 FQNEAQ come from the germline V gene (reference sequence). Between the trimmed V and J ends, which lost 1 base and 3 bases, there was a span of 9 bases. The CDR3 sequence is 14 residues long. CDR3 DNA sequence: TGTGCCAGCAGCTTAGTAGCAGGGGACACTGAAGCTTTCTTT. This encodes CASSLVAGDTEAFF.